The 19 T cell receptor beta chains below come from one sample, sequenced in a study of T cells in localized non-small cell lung cancer. Sequenced by immunoSEQ multiplex PCR; TCRdb stores in-frame clones only, minus some. The sample contains tens of thousands of clones, about 91% of which appear only once. Sample: peripheral blood, taken before any cancer treatment. Source of these receptors: a man aged 35-69 years with stage I squamous cell lung carcinoma.

The chain uses TRBV27 and TRBJ2-3; 9 bases align to TRBD1. The CDR3 contains 14 residues. Germline V lookup: CDR1 MNHEY, CDR2 SMNVEV (reference sequence). V was pared by 6 bases and J by 1 base, with 2 bases of the junction left unmatched. This chain's CDR3 is CASRRDRGTDTQYF. The CDR3, as DNA: TGTGCCAGCAGGAGGGACAGGGGCACAGATACGCAGTATTTT.

This rearrangement joins TRBV27 to TRBJ2-2; TRBD2 matches at 12 bases. Germline V CDR1 and CDR2: MNHEY, SMNVEV (reference sequence). The CDR3 runs 15 residues. V dropped 4 bases and J dropped 5; count of bases not matched to a gene: 2. The CDR3, as DNA: TGTGCCAGCAGTTCCGGACTAGCGGGGACCGGGGAGCTGTTTTTT. It is translated as CASSSGLAGTGELFF.

The rearrangement uses TRBV6-5 and TRBJ2-7; D ambiguous. The CDR3 runs 15 residues. V lost 0 bases and J lost 2, with 11 bases in between. CDR1 MNHEY and CDR2 SVGAGI come from the germline V gene. The CDR3 loop is CASSYSKGRTYEQYF. The CDR3, as DNA: TGTGCCAGCAGTTACTCGAAGGGCAGGACCTACGAGCAGTACTTC.

The chain joins TRBV10-3 to TRBJ1-3; D may be TRBD1 (6 bases). The CDR3 is 16 amino acids. CDR1 and CDR2 (germline): ENHRY, SYGVKD. V was shortened by 10 bases and J by 2 bases, with 21 bases between the two germline ends. This chain's CDR3 is CATLPRTAVPGNTIYF. The CDR3 DNA is TGTGCCACCTTGCCCAGGACAGCCGTTCCTGGAAACACCATATATTTT.

V is TRBV7-9 and J is TRBJ2-2, with D unresolved. This CDR3 is built from 13 residues. V was shortened by 3 bases and J by 6 bases, with 8 bases between the two germline ends. Germline CDR1 and CDR2: SEHNR and FQNEAQ (reference sequence). DNA for the CDR3: TGTGCCAGCAGCTTTAGATTCGCCGGGGAGCTGTTTTTT. Protein product: CASSFRFAGELFF.

This chain uses TRBV9 with TRBJ1-1; D possibly corresponds to TRBD1 (5 bases). The CDR3 runs to 13 residues. CDR1 and CDR2 from the germline V gene are SGDLS and YYNGEE. With 3 bases removed from V and 1 base from J, the gap between germline ends came to 7 bases. The CDR3 nucleotides read TGTGCCAGCAGCGAGACAGCGAACACTGAAGCTTTCTTT. It codes for CASSETANTEAFF.

The chain uses TRBV6-5 and TRBJ1-5, with D hard to call. The CDR3 runs 16 residues. V was pared by 0 bases and J by 3 bases, with 12 bases between. From germline, CDR1 is MNHEY and CDR2 SVGAGI. CDR3 sequence: CASSYSSTGINQPQHF. In DNA, the CDR3 is TGTGCCAGCAGTTACTCGAGTACGGGGATCAATCAGCCCCAGCATTTT.

The chain has TRBV6-1 and TRBJ2-5; the match to TRBD1 covers 7 bases. CDR1 is MNHNS and CDR2 is SASEGT in the germline V gene. CDR3 size: 14 residues. V was clipped by 8 bases and J by 5 bases; unmatched bases: 11. In nucleotides, the CDR3 is TGTGCCAGCTTACCGACAGGGTTAAGCGAGACCCAGTACTTC. Protein sequence: CASLPTGLSETQYF.

This rearrangement joins TRBV15 to TRBJ2-7; 7 bases agree with TRBD1. Germline V gene lookup returns CDR1 LNHNV and CDR2 YYDKDF (reference sequence). This CDR3 is built from 15 residues. Losses at the gene ends were 1 base for V and 1 base for J; bases not matched to a gene: 4. CDR3 nucleotide sequence: TGTGCCACCAGCAGAGGAGGGACAGTTTCCTACGAGCAGTACTTC. Its protein is CATSRGGTVSYEQYF.

V usage is TRBV6-1 and J usage is TRBJ1-2; 8 nucleotides agree with TRBD1. In germline, CDR1 is MNHNS, CDR2 SASEGT. Trimming cost V 1 base and J 1 base; bases outside gene matches: 2. This CDR3 has 15 amino acids. The CDR3 protein is CASSEGTGRNYGYTF. As DNA, the CDR3 is TGTGCCAGCAGTGAAGGGACAGGGCGTAACTATGGCTACACCTTC.

The chain uses TRBV7-6 and TRBJ2-7, with D perhaps given as TRBD1 or TRBD2 (6 bases each). This CDR3 comprises 13 residues. V was shortened by 4 bases and J by 7 bases, with 14 bases between the two germline ends. Germline V gives CDR1 SGHVS, CDR2 FNYEAQ. CDR3 DNA sequence: TGTGCCAGCAGCTCCTGGGGGGCGCGAGAGCAGTACTTC. This sequence encodes CASSSWGAREQYF.

The CDR3 DNA sequence: TGTGCCAGCAGTTACGAGGACAGGAACACTGAAGCTTTCTTT. It translates to CASSYEDRNTEAFF. V and J are TRBV6-5 and TRBJ1-1; TRBD1 is a possible D gene (6 bases). This CDR3 has 14 residues. Germline V gene data show CDR1 as MNHEY and CDR2 as SVGAGI. The V end lost 2 bases, the J end lost 1 base, and 8 bases lay between the germline ends.

The chain combines TRBV30 with TRBJ1-4, with D maybe TRBD1 (6 bases). This CDR3 contains 13 residues. In germline, CDR1 is GTSNPN, CDR2 SVGIG (reference sequence). V lost 3 bases, J lost 10 bases, and 15 bases lay in between. This chain's CDR3 is CAWRAGQSGKLFF. CDR3 sequence (DNA): TGTGCCTGGAGAGCGGGACAATCCGGAAAACTGTTTTTT. The complete variable domain, with remaining parts taken from reference TRBV30 and TRBJ1-4, reads SQTIHQWPATLVQPVGSPLSLECTVEGTSNPNLYWYRQAAGRGLQLLFYSVGIGQISSEVPQNLSASRPQDRQFILSSKKLLLSDSGFYLCAWRAGQSGKLFFGSGTQLSVL.

J is TRBJ1-1 and V is TRBV5-8, with D tentatively TRBD1 (6 bases). This CDR3 is 14 amino acids long. V dropped 7 bases and J dropped 1 base, with 14 bases sitting between them. Per germline, CDR1 SGHTS and CDR2 YDEGEE. The CDR3: CASGPGHPNTEAFF. The CDR3 DNA reads as TGTGCCAGCGGCCCGGGACACCCGAACACTGAAGCTTTCTTT.

The chain joins TRBV6-1 to TRBJ2-4; 9 bases are shared with TRBD1. The V gene end was trimmed by 3 bases and the J gene end by 6 bases; junction bases not matched to a gene: 3. CDR1 and CDR2 from the germline V gene are MNHNS and SASEGT. The CDR3 is made up of 14 amino acids. The CDR3 region is CASSDTGGRNIQYF. The DNA for the CDR3 is TGTGCCAGCAGTGATACAGGGGGCCGAAACATTCAGTACTTC.

This sequence joins TRBV4-3 and TRBJ2-1, with TRBD1 as a possible D gene (6 bases). This CDR3 is built from 14 residues. Germline V lookup: CDR1 LGHNA, CDR2 YSLEER. V lost 5 bases, J lost 8 bases, and 16 bases lay in between. The CDR3 loop is CASSITGLVDEQFF. The CDR3 nucleotides read TGCGCCAGCAGCATTACAGGGCTGGTCGATGAGCAGTTCTTC.

The chain employs TRBV6-5 and TRBJ2-1; D might be TRBD2 (5 bases). From germline, CDR1 is MNHEY and CDR2 SVGAGI. The CDR3 extends over 13 amino acids. The V end lost 4 bases, the J end lost 9 bases, and 13 bases lay between the germline ends. The DNA for the CDR3 is TGTGCCAGCAGTTCCTACGCGGGTGCTGAGCAGTTCTTC. It yields the protein CASSSYAGAEQFF.

V and J are TRBV6-1 and TRBJ1-5, with 9 bases aligning to TRBD1. Germline V CDR1 and CDR2: MNHNS, SASEGT. The CDR3 covers 15 residues. J was trimmed by 4 bases and V by 3 bases; bases with no gene match: 4. As DNA, the CDR3 is TGTGCCAGCAGTGAGGGACAGGGAATTAATCAGCCCCAGCATTTT. Translating gives CASSEGQGINQPQHF.

The CDR3 loop is CASRYLAGDADTQYF. The CDR3 nucleotides are TGTGCCAGTAGATACCTAGCGGGGGACGCCGATACGCAGTATTTT. The chain has TRBV19 and TRBJ2-3, with 10 bases matching TRBD2. This CDR3 comprises 15 residues. Germline CDR1 and CDR2: LNHDA and SQIVND (reference sequence). V dropped 6 bases and J dropped 6; count of bases not matched to a gene: 9.